The next 2 T cell receptor beta chains were all read from a single sample in a study of T cell responses to AZD1222 COVID-19 vaccine. The data were produced by immunoSEQ multiplex PCR, yet TCRdb's version contains in-frame clones alone and is incomplete. This sample has 130,000 or so clones; around 84% occur once, and the top ten carry 12%. Sequences were derived from peripheral blood, sampled on day 0 of AZD1222 vaccination. These receptor sequences come from an adult in good health.

The chain employs TRBV3-1 (or the pseudogene TRBV3-2) and TRBJ2-5; D is perhaps TRBD1 (6 bases). The germline CDR1 and CDR2 sequences are LGHDT and YNNKEL (reference sequence). CDR3 length: 14 residues. The V and J ends lost 10 bases and 7 bases respectively, with 22 bases between them. The CDR3 DNA sequence: TGTGCCACAGAGGATGGTGGGGGCGGTGGGACCCAGTACTTC. Protein product: CATEDGGGGGTQYF.

V usage is TRBV7-2 and J usage is TRBJ1-1; a weak D match, TRBD1 (5 bases). The V end was cut by 1 base, the J end by 10 bases, with 10 bases between. From germline, CDR1 is SGHTA and CDR2 FQGNSA. This CDR3 has 12 residues. The CDR3 nucleotides are TGTGCCAGCAGCTTAGAGGGCAGGGCAGCTTTCTTT. As protein: CASSLEGRAAFF.